This T cell receptor beta chain was sequenced for a study of T cell changes during pregnancy in multiple sclerosis. The CDR3 totals 12 residues. V was pared by 5 bases and J by 3 bases, with 7 bases between. The germline V gene encodes CDR1 SEHNR and CDR2 FQNEAQ (reference sequence). TCRdb keeps only in-frame clones here, not all; method: immunoSEQ multiplex PCR. The sample lists tens of thousands of clones, roughly nine tenths occurring once. The chain links TRBV7-9 to TRBJ1-1, with no clear D. The sample was CD8+ T cells from peripheral blood mononuclear cells, taken before pregnancy. The clonotype was recovered from a female donor with multiple sclerosis, enrolled in a pregnancy study. The CDR3 region has the DNA TGTGCCAGCAGCCCAGCGCACACTGAAGCTTTCTTT. It yields the protein CASSPAHTEAFF. Using reference TRBV7-9 and TRBJ1-1 for the parts outside the CDR3, the full variable domain is DTGVSQNPRHKITKRGQNVTFRCDPISEHNRLYWYRQTLGQGPEFLTYFQNEAQLEKSRLLSDRFSAERPKGSFSTLEIQRTEQGDSAMYLCASSPAHTEAFFGQGTRLTVV.